Sequencing of this T cell receptor (beta chain) was carried out in a study of blood T cell repertoires in COVID-19. This clone occurred a few times. Using immunoSEQ multiplex PCR, the repertoire was profiled, and TCRdb retains in-frame clones only, with some absent. The sample contains around 140,000 clones, roughly 87% of which appear only once. V was trimmed by 3 bases and J by 4 bases, leaving 15 bases between them. From germline, CDR1 is LNHDA and CDR2 SQIVND (reference sequence). The CDR3 length is 16 residues. The rearrangement links TRBV19 to TRBJ2-2, with TRBD2 as a possible D gene (6 bases). The TCR comes from a woman between 40 and 50 years old who had been exposed to COVID-19. Sequenced sample: PBMCs or T cells enriched from blood (not recorded which). The CDR3 region is CASSMVGGRGTGELFF. The CDR3 nucleotides read TGTGCCAGTAGTATGGTGGGAGGACGTGGCACCGGGGAGCTGTTTTTT.